This TCR beta chain stems from a study of blood T cells in healthy people across ages. Study-level information: The template switching approach captured approximately one barcoded beta molecule for every two T cells.

The use of a sample-barcoded 5' primer and a J-beta primer mix characterized a second PCR of about 7 to 12 cycles. One entry per CDR3 protein results from TCRdb running MiXCR on the 5' RACE reads. The profile covers some 860,000 distinct CDR3 sequences, with roughly 56% appearing a single time and roughly 24% taken by the ten largest. Trimming pared 2 bases from V and 5 bases from J, leaving 13 bases between. CDR1 and CDR2 from the germline V gene are SGHTA and FQGNSA. The CDR3 is 15 residues long. Donors were systemically healthy Caucasian individuals from Russia aged roughly 6 to 100 years. J is TRBJ2-1 and V is TRBV7-2, with D perhaps matching TRBD1 (6 bases). This TCR derives from a man aged 35 to 55 in good health. The sample taken for sequencing was blood. The CDR3 DNA reads TGTGCCAGCAGCTTAATGCACAGGGAGAACAATGAGCAGTTCTTC. It is translated as CASSLMHRENNEQFF.